Listed here are 3 T cell receptor beta chains from one sample, sequenced in a study of blood T cell repertoires in COVID-19. Using immunoSEQ multiplex PCR, the repertoire was profiled, and TCRdb retains in-frame clones only, with some absent. The sample has around 170,000 clones, under 90% seen once; the top ten hold approximately 12%. The specimen sequenced was PBMCs or T cells enriched from blood (not recorded which). These receptors came from a man aged 50 to 59 who had recovered from COVID-19.

The rearrangement links TRBV5-6 to TRBJ2-7, with 12 positions matching TRBD2. The V segment lost 0 bases and the J segment 0 bases; nucleotides outside the gene matches: 4. The CDR3 totals 17 residues. Germline CDR1 is SGHDT and CDR2 is YYEEEE. CDR3 nucleotide sequence: TGTGCCAGCAGCTTGGAACTAGCGGGGGGTATCTCCTACGAGCAGTACTTC. This sequence encodes CASSLELAGGISYEQYF.

The V and J genes are TRBV14 and TRBJ1-1; weak D call: TRBD1 (6 bases). V gave up 0 bases and J gave up 8 bases, with 16 bases separating them. This CDR3 is built from 15 residues. In germline, CDR1 is SGHDN, CDR2 FVKESK. CDR3 coding DNA: TGTGCCAGCAGCCAAGATCAGGGGCGGGCAGCCGAAGCTTTCTTT. Translation gives CASSQDQGRAAEAFF.

V is TRBV6-2 or TRBV6-3 and J is TRBJ1-2; tentative D call: TRBD1 (5 bases). This CDR3 region has 16 residues. Per the germline V gene, CDR1 is MNHEY and CDR2 is SVGEGT. The V gene lost 0 bases and the J gene lost 3 bases, with 14 bases spanning the gap. DNA for the CDR3: TGTGCCAGCAGTTACTCGACACTCAGGGTGGACTATGGCTACACCTTC. It yields the protein CASSYSTLRVDYGYTF.